The 31 T cell receptor beta chains below all came from one sample that was sequenced in a study of T cells after yellow fever vaccination. TCRdb reanalysed the 5' RACE reads using MiXCR and keeps one entry per CDR3 protein. The sample has about 340,000 distinct CDR3 sequences, 3% to 4.5% seen once; the top ten hold 24%. Sequences were derived from PBMCs, sampled 5 days after the yellow fever booster vaccination. These receptors all come from a man younger than 30 who received the YFV17D yellow fever vaccine.

Many counts were recorded for this clonotype. The V and J genes are TRBV11-1 and TRBJ2-7, with D possibly matching TRBD2 (6 bases). Trimming cost V 8 bases and J 3 bases, with 14 bases left between them. CDR1 and CDR2 from the germline V gene are SGHAT and FQDESV (reference sequence). The length of the CDR3 is 13 residues. The CDR3 nucleotides are TGTGCCAGCGGATCCGGGACTTACTACGAGCAGTACGTC. Its protein is CASGSGTYYEQYV.

Many counts were recorded for this clonotype. The chain recombines TRBV7-6 with TRBJ2-1; TRBD1 is a possible D gene (5 bases). The CDR3 has 15 amino acids. In germline, CDR1 is SGHVS, CDR2 FNYEAQ. Trimming pared 5 bases from V and 4 bases from J, leaving 15 bases between. CDR3 nucleotides: TGTGCCAGCAGCCCCGCCCAGGGCCCTTACAATGAGCAGTTCTTC. It yields the protein CASSPAQGPYNEQFF.

This clonotype has just a few counts. This chain connects TRBV18 to TRBJ1-2, with 7 positions matching TRBD1. J lost 6 bases, V lost 3 bases, and 16 bases had no gene match. CDR1 is KGHSH and CDR2 is LQKENI in the germline V gene. CDR3 length equals 17 residues. The CDR3 loop is CASSPRTGPFAANGYTF. In DNA, the CDR3 is TGTGCCAGCTCACCTCGGACAGGCCCCTTTGCGGCGAATGGCTACACCTTC.

This clonotype was counted only a few times. The rearrangement joins TRBV3-1 to TRBJ1-1, with D unresolved. V lost 1 base and J lost 1, with 4 bases in between. CDR3 length equals 13 residues. The germline V gene has CDR1 LGHDT and CDR2 YNNKEL (reference sequence). Here the CDR3 DNA reads TGTGCCAGCAGCCAAGCTAGGAACACTGAAGCTTTCTTT. Translated, it gives CASSQARNTEAFF.

The genes are TRBV20-1 and TRBJ2-7; tentative D call: TRBD1 (6 bases). Germline V gene lookup returns CDR1 DFQATT and CDR2 SNEGSKA (reference sequence). The CDR3 contains 16 residues. The V and J ends lost 3 bases and 1 base respectively, with 19 bases between them. This chain's CDR3 is CSARYNLGGASYEQYF. The CDR3 DNA sequence: TGCAGTGCTAGGTATAACTTAGGGGGAGCGTCCTACGAGCAGTACTTC.

This clonotype was counted ten times or more. The chain employs TRBV5-1 and TRBJ2-2, with TRBD2 matching 11 bases. This CDR3 is 15 amino acids long. V lost 3 bases, J lost 5 bases, and 3 bases stayed unmatched. Germline CDR1 is SGHRS and CDR2 is YFSETQ. As DNA, the CDR3 is TGCGCCAGCAGCTCGGGGACTAGCGGTACCGGGGAGCTGTTTTTT. Its protein is CASSSGTSGTGELFF.

The chain recombines TRBV4-1 with TRBJ2-4; possible D gene TRBD2, 5 bases. The CDR3 has 15 residues. V was cut by 6 bases and J by 0 bases, with 12 bases left in between. CDR1 and CDR2 from the germline V gene are MGHRA and YSYEKL. The CDR3 loop is CASRRASEAKNIQYF. DNA for the CDR3: TGCGCCAGCAGGAGGGCCTCGGAAGCCAAAAACATTCAGTACTTC.

In this sample, this clonotype turned up many times. The V call is TRBV5-1, the J call TRBJ1-1, with D uncertain. The CDR3 runs 14 residues. The germline CDR1 and CDR2 sequences are SGHRS and YFSETQ. The germline V and J ends were trimmed by 3 bases and 0 bases, with 9 bases remaining between them. As DNA, the CDR3 is TGCGCCAGCAGCTCCTGGGGAGTGAACACTGAAGCTTTCTTT. As protein: CASSSWGVNTEAFF.

This clonotype has at least ten counts. V is TRBV12-3 or TRBV12-4 and J is TRBJ2-5, with D hard to call. The CDR3 spans 14 residues. V shed 4 bases and J shed 1 base, with 10 bases lying between them. CDR3 amino acids: CASSSLSIQETQYF. CDR3 DNA sequence: TGTGCCAGCAGTTCTCTCTCTATCCAAGAGACCCAGTACTTC.

V gene TRBV14 combines with J gene TRBJ1-2, with D possibly matching TRBD1 (5 bases). Trimming removed 0 bases at V and 8 bases at J, with 13 bases between. There are 14 residues in the CDR3. CDR1 and CDR2 (germline): SGHDN, FVKESK. The CDR3 DNA follows: TGTGCCAGCAGCCAAGATTATGGGGCGCGGGGCTACACCTTC. Residues: CASSQDYGARGYTF.

This clonotype was counted many times. The V gene is TRBV6-6, the J gene TRBJ2-2, with D perhaps being TRBD1 or TRBD2 (6 bases each). Germline-derived CDR1 and CDR2 are MNHNY and SVGAGI (reference sequence). The CDR3 sequence is 18 residues long. Trimming removed 2 bases at V and 2 bases at J, with 18 bases between. Here the CDR3 DNA reads TGTGCCAGCAGTTACCTCCGGGGGCAGCTAAGTAACACCGGGGAGCTGTTTTTT. It codes for CASSYLRGQLSNTGELFF.

This chain links TRBV5-5 with TRBJ2-7, with D possibly being TRBD2 (5 bases). Trimming removed 4 bases from V and 2 bases from J, with 13 bases in between. This CDR3 has 14 residues. Germline CDR1 is SGHKS and CDR2 is YYEKEE (reference sequence). CDR3 DNA: TGTGCCAGCAGCCAGAGGGTAGAGACCTACGAGCAGTACTTC. It yields the protein CASSQRVETYEQYF.

In this sample, this clonotype turned up a few times. V usage is TRBV4-3 and J usage is TRBJ1-5; possible D gene TRBD1, 5 bases. The V gene lost 0 bases and the J gene lost 9 bases, with 9 bases spanning the gap. This CDR3 is built from 13 residues. Germline-derived CDR1 and CDR2 are LGHNA and YSLEER. The CDR3 DNA is TGCGCCAGCAGCCAAGAGGGTGGGGGGCCCCAGCATTTT. It is translated as CASSQEGGGPQHF.

This clonotype has just a few counts. V gene TRBV28 combines with J gene TRBJ1-1; D is possibly TRBD1 (6 bases). Trimming left V 0 bases short and J 5 bases short, with 16 bases between. The V gene's germline CDR1 is MDHEN and CDR2 SYDVKM. The CDR3 contains 16 residues. The CDR3 here is CASSLWAPRGATEAFF. The CDR3 nucleotides are TGTGCCAGCAGTTTATGGGCCCCCCGGGGGGCTACTGAAGCTTTCTTT.

The rearrangement links TRBV4-1 to TRBJ1-2, with 7 bases identical to TRBD1. The V gene end was trimmed by 3 bases and the J gene end by 2 bases; junction bases not matched to a gene: 6. The CDR3 extends over 15 amino acids. The germline CDR1 and CDR2 sequences are MGHRA and YSYEKL. Here the CDR3 DNA reads TGCGCCAGCAGCCACAGGAGGGGGCAAAACTATGGCTACACCTTC. Translation: CASSHRRGQNYGYTF.

As for this clonotype: A read error may account for a junction end that differs from germline. The rearrangement joins TRBV5-5 to TRBJ2-3; 9 bases fit TRBD1. This CDR3 is 15 amino acids long. Germline V gene data show CDR1 as SGHKS and CDR2 as YYEKEE (reference sequence). This CDR3 reads CACSSRDRVSDTQYF. The CDR3 DNA is TGTGCCTGCAGCTCCCGGGACAGGGTTTCAGATACGCAGTATTTT.

The gene calls are TRBV4-3 and TRBJ2-3, with D unclear. V was clipped by 1 base and J by 3 bases, with 5 bases between them. Germline lookup yields CDR1 LGHNA and CDR2 YSLEER. This CDR3 is 13 amino acids long. CDR3 in DNA: TGCGCCAGCAGCCAAGGGTTTACAGATACGCAGTATTTT. As protein: CASSQGFTDTQYF.

This chain connects TRBV4-3 to TRBJ2-6; perhaps TRBD1 as D (6 bases). The CDR3 loop spans 15 amino acids. Germline V CDR1 and CDR2: LGHNA, YSLEER. The V end lost 4 bases, the J end lost 4 bases, and 11 bases lay between the germline ends. This CDR3 is CASSPGTSGANVLTF. The CDR3 DNA reads TGCGCCAGCAGCCCCGGGACATCAGGGGCCAACGTCCTGACTTTC.

This clonotype was recorded at least ten times. This chain uses TRBV7-9 with TRBJ1-1; unclear D gene. The germline V gene encodes CDR1 SEHNR and CDR2 FQNEAQ (reference sequence). This CDR3 is 12 amino acids long. The V end was cut by 1 base, the J end by 8 bases, with 8 bases between. In DNA form, the CDR3 reads TGTGCCAGCAGCTTAGAGACCGGGGAAGCTTTCTTT. Its protein product is CASSLETGEAFF. The variable domain in full, with the rest retrieved from reference TRBV7-9 and TRBJ1-1, is DTGVSQNPRHKITKRGQNVTFRCDPISEHNRLYWYRQTLGQGPEFLTYFQNEAQLEKSRLLSDRFSAERPKGSFSTLEIQRTEQGDSAMYLCASSLETGEAFFGQGTRLTVV.

Ten or more counts support this clonotype. The V and J genes are TRBV5-1 and TRBJ1-2, with unresolved D. Trimming cost V 2 bases and J 2 bases, with 7 bases left between them. The CDR3 loop spans 13 amino acids. Germline CDR1 is SGHRS and CDR2 is YFSETQ. Here the CDR3 reads CASSLSPNYGYTF. In nucleotides, the CDR3 is TGCGCCAGCAGCTTATCACCGAACTATGGCTACACCTTC.

This clonotype has a handful of counts. The chain combines TRBV5-4 with TRBJ1-1, with D perhaps matching TRBD1 (6 bases). The CDR3 is 15 residues long. V was cut by 3 bases and J by 6 bases, with 18 bases left in between. Germline V lookup: CDR1 SGHNT, CDR2 YYREEE (reference sequence). DNA of the CDR3: TGTGCCAGCAGCTCCGGGGGGGGCCGGAGGCCTGAAGCTTTCTTT. Amino acid sequence: CASSSGGGRRPEAFF.

The rearrangement links TRBV7-8 to TRBJ2-3, with D maybe TRBD2 (6 bases). Germline V gene data show CDR1 as SGHVS and CDR2 as FQNEAQ. The CDR3 contains 15 residues. The V end lost 5 bases, the J end lost 3 bases, and 15 bases lay between the germline ends. The CDR3 DNA follows: TGTGCCAGCAGCCCCCGCGGGACGAGTACAGATACGCAGTATTTT. Translation: CASSPRGTSTDTQYF.

In this sample, this clonotype turned up a few times. V usage is TRBV4-3 and J usage is TRBJ1-5; no clear D. Germline V CDR1 and CDR2: LGHNA, YSLEER. Between the trimmed V and J ends, which lost 2 bases and 4 bases, there was a span of 21 bases. This CDR3 is 18 amino acids long. CDR3: CASSQPDSGRLRNQPQHF. CDR3 bases: TGCGCCAGCAGCCAACCGGATTCGGGCAGACTTAGAAATCAGCCCCAGCATTTT.

The genes are TRBV30 and TRBJ1-2; D unresolved. V gave up 4 bases and J gave up 0 bases, with 9 bases separating them. The CDR3 sequence is 13 residues long. The germline gives CDR1 GTSNPN, CDR2 SVGIG (reference sequence). The CDR3 coding sequence is TGTGCCTGGAACAGAGATCCTAACTATGGCTACACCTTC. This gives the protein CAWNRDPNYGYTF.

J is TRBJ2-1 and V is TRBV5-1; 10 bases match TRBD2. The CDR3 consists of 17 residues. J was trimmed by 3 bases and V by 6 bases; bases with no gene match: 12. Germline V gene sequence: CDR1 SGHRS, CDR2 YFSETQ. CDR3 region: CASTMGLAGGNYNEQFF. The DNA for the CDR3 is TGCGCCAGCACCATGGGTTTAGCGGGGGGTAACTACAATGAGCAGTTCTTC.

This clonotype has ten or more counts. The genes are TRBV4-3 and TRBJ2-5; tentative D call: TRBD1 (6 bases). The CDR3 consists of 13 residues. V lost 4 bases and J lost 5, with 11 bases in between. CDR1 is LGHNA, CDR2 YSLEER, per germline. The CDR3 nucleotides read TGCGCCAGCAGCCGACAGGTTGGGGAGACCCAGTACTTC. Protein: CASSRQVGETQYF.

This clonotype has at least ten counts. An end of the junction differs from the germline gene, which may be a read error. The chain links TRBV7-7 to TRBJ2-3; 8 bases are shared with TRBD2. CDR3 length: 15 amino acids. The V gene's germline CDR1 is SSHAT and CDR2 FNYEAQ (reference sequence). The CDR3 region is CASREKRGLTDTQYF. The CDR3 DNA is TGTGCTAGCAGAGAGAAGCGGGGGCTCACAGATACGCAGTATTTT.

The chain recombines TRBV5-1 with TRBJ2-2; 9 nucleotides line up with TRBD1. V trimming: 3 bases; J trimming: 4 bases; junction bases outside the gene matches: 4. The CDR3 totals 15 residues. From germline, CDR1 is SGHRS and CDR2 YFSETQ. CDR3 coding DNA: TGCGCCAGCAGCTGGGGGACAGGGAGCACCGGGGAGCTGTTTTTT. Protein sequence: CASSWGTGSTGELFF.

J is TRBJ2-1 and V is TRBV20-1; D is uncertain. Germline V gene data show CDR1 as DFQATT and CDR2 as SNEGSKA (reference sequence). V lost 2 bases and J lost 3, with 8 bases in between. CDR3 length: 13 amino acids. In nucleotides, the CDR3 is TGCAGTGCTAGATCACGGAACTACAATGAGCAGTTCTTC. This translates into CSARSRNYNEQFF.

This clonotype was seen only a few times. The rearrangement joins TRBV7-9 to TRBJ2-5; TRBD2 matches 10 bases. Trimming at V came to 5 bases and at J to 5 bases, leaving 8 bases not matched to a gene. The germline V gene encodes CDR1 SEHNR and CDR2 FQNEAQ (reference sequence). The CDR3 is made up of 15 amino acids. The CDR3 region is CASSPTSGAWETQYF. Written as DNA, the CDR3 is TGTGCCAGCAGCCCAACTAGCGGGGCTTGGGAGACCCAGTACTTC.

This sequence joins TRBV7-9 and TRBJ2-5, with D possibly matching TRBD2 (6 bases). Between the trimmed V and J ends, which lost 2 bases and 1 base, there was a span of 17 bases. CDR1 and CDR2 (germline): SEHNR, FQNEAQ (reference sequence). The CDR3 sequence is 17 residues long. The CDR3: CASSLKGRGAVQETQYF. In nucleotides, the CDR3 is TGTGCCAGCAGCTTAAAGGGGCGCGGGGCCGTCCAAGAGACCCAGTACTTC.